This note documents a single TCR beta chain sequence. The sample comes from a study of blood T cell repertoires in COVID-19. V was clipped by 3 bases and J by 5 bases, with 16 bases between them. Per germline, CDR1 SNHLY and CDR2 FYNNEI. The CDR3 is 15 residues long. The method was immunoSEQ multiplex PCR; TCRdb's version includes in-frame clones alone and lacks a portion of them. Among hundreds of thousands of clones, around 84% were seen once, and the ten largest hold roughly 4%. The sequencing sample was made of PBMCs or T cells enriched from blood (not recorded which). This sequence originates from a man under 40 with acute COVID-19. V usage is TRBV2 and J usage is TRBJ1-1; no reliable D call. CDR3 region: CASSDPTTRRTEAFF. CDR3 nucleotide sequence: TGTGCCAGCAGTGACCCAACGACTCGACGAACTGAAGCTTTCTTT.